The source of this TCR beta chain is a study of identical twins. TCRdb re-called the 5' RACE reads through MiXCR, storing one row per CDR3 protein. Among roughly 470,000 distinct CDR3 sequences listed, 13% to 15% were seen once. This CDR3 has 18 amino acids. Germline values: CDR1 LGHNA, CDR2 YNFKEQ. V was clipped by 4 bases and J by 0 bases; unmatched bases: 10. The sample was also reused in another study, on yellow fever vaccine responses in identical twins.

The sequence came from a woman in her late teens or twenties in good health. The sample taken for sequencing was CD4+ T cells sorted from blood. This chain joins TRBV4-2 and TRBJ2-3; TRBD2 aligns across 10 bases. The CDR3 loop is CASSPGSSGGLSTDTQYF. CDR3 in DNA: TGTGCCAGCAGCCCTGGGTCTAGCGGGGGCCTAAGCACAGATACGCAGTATTTT.